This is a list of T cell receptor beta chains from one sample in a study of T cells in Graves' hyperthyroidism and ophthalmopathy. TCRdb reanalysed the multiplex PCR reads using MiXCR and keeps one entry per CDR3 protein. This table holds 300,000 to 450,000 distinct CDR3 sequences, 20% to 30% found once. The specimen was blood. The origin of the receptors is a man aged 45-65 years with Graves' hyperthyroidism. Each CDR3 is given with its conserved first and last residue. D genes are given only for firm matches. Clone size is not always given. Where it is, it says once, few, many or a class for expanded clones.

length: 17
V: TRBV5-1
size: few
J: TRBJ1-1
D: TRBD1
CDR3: CASSRTGTGAMNTEAFF
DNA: TGCGCCAGCAGCAGGACCGGGACAGGGGCAATGAACACTGAAGCTTTCTTT

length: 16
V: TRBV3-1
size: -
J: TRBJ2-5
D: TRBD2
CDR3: CASSQGTTSVGVTQYF
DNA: TGTGCCAGCAGCCAAGGAACTACTAGCGTGGGGGTGACCCAGTACTTC

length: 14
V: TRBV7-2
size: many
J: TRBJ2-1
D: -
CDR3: CASSLAPGNNEQFF
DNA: TGTGCCAGCAGCTTAGCGCCGGGCAACAATGAGCAGTTCTTC

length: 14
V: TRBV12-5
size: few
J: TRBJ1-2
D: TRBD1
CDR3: CASGWGTEIYGYTF
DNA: TGTGCTAGTGGTTGGGGGACAGAGATATATGGCTACACCTTC

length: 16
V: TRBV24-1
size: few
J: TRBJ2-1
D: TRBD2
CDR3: CATSHKGGTSHNEQFF
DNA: TGTGCCACCAGCCACAAGGGGGGGACTAGCCACAATGAGCAGTTCTTC

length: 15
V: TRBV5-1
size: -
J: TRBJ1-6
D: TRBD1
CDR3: CASSTSGTGGSPLHF
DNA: TGCGCCAGCAGCACCTCCGGGACAGGGGGTTCACCCCTCCACTTT

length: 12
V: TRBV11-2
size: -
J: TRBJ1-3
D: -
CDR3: CASSQGLNTIYF
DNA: TGTGCCAGCAGTCAGGGTCTGAACACCATATATTTT

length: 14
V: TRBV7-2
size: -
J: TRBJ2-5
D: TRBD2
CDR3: CASSSGGSEETQYF
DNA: TGTGCCAGCAGCTCCGGGGGGTCTGAGGAGACCCAGTACTTC

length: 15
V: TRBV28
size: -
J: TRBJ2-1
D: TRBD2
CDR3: CASSLGGTRGNEQFF
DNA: TGTGCCAGCAGTTTGGGGGGGACTAGGGGCAATGAGCAGTTCTTC

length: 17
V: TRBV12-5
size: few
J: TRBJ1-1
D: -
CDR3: CASGFKPFGSPNTEAFF
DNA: TGTGCTAGTGGTTTCAAACCCTTTGGATCTCCGAACACTGAAGCTTTCTTT

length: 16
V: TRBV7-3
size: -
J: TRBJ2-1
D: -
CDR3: CASSLVIRSSYNEQFF
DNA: TGTGCCAGCAGCTTAGTTATACGAAGCTCCTACAATGAGCAGTTCTTC

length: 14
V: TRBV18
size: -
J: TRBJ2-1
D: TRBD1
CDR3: CASSQDRVYNEQFF
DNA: TGTGCCAGCTCACAGGACAGGGTTTACAATGAGCAGTTCTTC

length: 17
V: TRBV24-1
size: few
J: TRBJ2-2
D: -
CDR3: CATSESTGYLNTGELFF
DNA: TGTGCCACCAGTGAATCCACAGGGTATTTGAACACCGGGGAGCTGTTTTTT

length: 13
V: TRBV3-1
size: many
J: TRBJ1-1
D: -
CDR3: CASSQVGSTEAFF
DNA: TGTGCCAGCAGCCAAGTTGGGAGCACTGAAGCTTTCTTT

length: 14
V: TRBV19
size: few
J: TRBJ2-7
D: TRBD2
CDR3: CANSMTSGRSEQYF
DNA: TGTGCCAATAGTATGACTAGCGGGAGGAGTGAGCAGTACTTC

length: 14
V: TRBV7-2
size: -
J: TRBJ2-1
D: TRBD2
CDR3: CATGTSVYYNEQFF
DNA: TGTGCCACCGGGACTAGCGTTTACTACAATGAGCAGTTCTTC

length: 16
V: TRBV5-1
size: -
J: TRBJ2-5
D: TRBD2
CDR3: CASSFGGLAGQETQYF
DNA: TGCGCCAGCAGCTTTGGTGGGCTAGCGGGCCAAGAGACCCAGTACTTC

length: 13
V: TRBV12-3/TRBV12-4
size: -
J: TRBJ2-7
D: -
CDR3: CASTLTETYEQYF
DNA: TGTGCCAGCACACTGACTGAAACCTACGAGCAGTACTTC

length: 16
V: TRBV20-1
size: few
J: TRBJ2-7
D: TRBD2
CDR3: CSARDLGLAGGYEQYF
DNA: TGCAGTGCTAGAGATCTGGGACTAGCGGGAGGGTACGAGCAGTACTTC

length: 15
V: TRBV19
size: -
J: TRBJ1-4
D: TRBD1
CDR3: CASSKDRGANEKLFF
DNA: TGTGCCAGTAGTAAGGACAGGGGGGCTAATGAAAAACTGTTTTTT

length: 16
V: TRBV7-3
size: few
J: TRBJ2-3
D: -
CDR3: CASSPTGGSVTDTQYF
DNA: TGTGCCAGCAGCCCGACTGGAGGGAGTGTCACAGATACGCAGTATTTT

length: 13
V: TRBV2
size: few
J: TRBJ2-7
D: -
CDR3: CASTASAAYKQYF
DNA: TGTGCCAGCACGGCTAGCGCGGCCTACAAGCAGTACTTC

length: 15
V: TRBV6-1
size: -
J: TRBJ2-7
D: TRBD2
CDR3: CASSEQGAGTYEQYF
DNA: TGTGCCAGCAGTGAACAGGGAGCGGGAACCTACGAGCAGTACTTC

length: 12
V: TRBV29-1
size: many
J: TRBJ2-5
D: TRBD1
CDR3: CSADRGLETQYF
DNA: TGCAGCGCCGACAGGGGGTTGGAGACCCAGTACTTC

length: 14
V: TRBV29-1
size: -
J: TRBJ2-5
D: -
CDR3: CSTMRTGGQETQYF
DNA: TGCAGCACAATGCGGACCGGAGGCCAAGAGACCCAGTACTTC